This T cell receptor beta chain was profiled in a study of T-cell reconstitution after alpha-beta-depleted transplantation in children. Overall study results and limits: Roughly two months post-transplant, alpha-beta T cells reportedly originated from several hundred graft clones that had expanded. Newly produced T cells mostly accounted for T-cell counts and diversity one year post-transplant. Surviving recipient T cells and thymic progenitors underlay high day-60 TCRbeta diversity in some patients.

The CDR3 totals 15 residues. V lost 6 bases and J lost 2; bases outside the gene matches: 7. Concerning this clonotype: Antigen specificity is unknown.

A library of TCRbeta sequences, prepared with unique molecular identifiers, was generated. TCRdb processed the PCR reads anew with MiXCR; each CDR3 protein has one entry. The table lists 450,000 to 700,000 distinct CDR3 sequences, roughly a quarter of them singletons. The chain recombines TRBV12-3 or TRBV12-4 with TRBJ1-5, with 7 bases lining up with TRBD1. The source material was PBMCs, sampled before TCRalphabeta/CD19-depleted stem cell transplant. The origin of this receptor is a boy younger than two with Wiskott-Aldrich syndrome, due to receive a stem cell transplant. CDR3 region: CASSPQGGRNQPQHF. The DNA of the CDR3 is TGTGCCAGCAGCCCGCAGGGGGGTCGCAATCAGCCCCAGCATTTT.